What follows describes a single T cell receptor beta chain. Original handling: The assay estimated nucleated cells by amplifying reference gene primers. This table comes from immunoSEQ multiplex PCR, and its TCRdb copy is limited to in-frame clones, with some not included. V, J and clone size derive from that table, while D and trimming were established from the DNA sequence. The data contain about 190,000 clones, approximately 80% of them singletons. This sample was included in a study of blood T cell repertoires in COVID-19. Across the study: COVID-19 samples from acute and convalescent phases originated in the United States, Italy and Spain. PBMCs, B-cell-depleted T cells, or T cells were the source of the cDNA or gDNA that made up the material.

The sequence came from a human donor in a cohort sampled during active COVID-19. The sequencing sample was made of peripheral blood.

The CDR3 loop reads CASSYNRDTGGYTF. CDR3 nucleotide sequence: TGTGCCAGCAGCTATAACCGGGACACCGGTGGCTACACCTTC. The chain combines TRBV7-2 with TRBJ1-2, with a possible D match to TRBD1 (6 bases). CDR1 SGHTA and CDR2 FQGNSA come from the germline V gene. The CDR3 runs to 14 residues. The germline V and J ends were trimmed by 4 bases and 7 bases, with 16 bases remaining between them.